This TCR beta chain was recovered during a study of blood T cell repertoires in COVID-19. Across the study: Samples taken during acute and convalescent COVID-19 were collected in the United States, Italy and Spain. PBMCs, B-cell-depleted T cells, or T cells were the source of the cDNA or gDNA that made up the material.

Trimming took 5 bases from V and 7 from J; bases not matched to a gene: 5. The germline V gene has CDR1 SGHTA and CDR2 FQGNSA. CDR3 length: 16 amino acids. In the original analysis: Amplification with reference gene primers provided the estimates of nucleated cell counts. Clones were sequenced by immunoSEQ multiplex PCR, and TCRdb holds only the in-frame ones, with some missing. Clone size and V and J calls were adopted from that table, with D and trimming inferred from the DNA. This table holds over 55,000 clones, about 91% found once. This chain uses TRBV7-2 with TRBJ2-1; 16 bases match TRBD2. The sequencing sample was made of peripheral blood. This clonotype was obtained from a man aged 60 to 75 with acute or convalescent COVID-19. CDR3 sequence (DNA): TGTGCCAGCAGCGGGGGACTAGCGGGAGGGCGTAATGAGCAGTTCTTC. It is translated as CASSGGLAGGRNEQFF.